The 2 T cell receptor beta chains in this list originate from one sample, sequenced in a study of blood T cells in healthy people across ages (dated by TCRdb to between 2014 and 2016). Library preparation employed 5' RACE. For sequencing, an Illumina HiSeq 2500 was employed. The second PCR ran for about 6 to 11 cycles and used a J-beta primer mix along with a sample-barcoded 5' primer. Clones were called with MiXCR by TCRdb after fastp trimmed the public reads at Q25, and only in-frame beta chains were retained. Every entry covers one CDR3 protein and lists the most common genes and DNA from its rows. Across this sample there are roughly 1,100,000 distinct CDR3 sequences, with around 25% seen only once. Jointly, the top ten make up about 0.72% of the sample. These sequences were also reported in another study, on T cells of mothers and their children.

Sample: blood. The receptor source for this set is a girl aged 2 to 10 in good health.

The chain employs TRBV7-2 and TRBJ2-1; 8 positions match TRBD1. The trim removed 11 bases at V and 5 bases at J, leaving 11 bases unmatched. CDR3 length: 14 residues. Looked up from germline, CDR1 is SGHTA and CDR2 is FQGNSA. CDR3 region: CACAQTGVNNEQFF. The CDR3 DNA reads TGTGCCTGCGCCCAGACAGGGGTCAACAATGAGCAGTTCTTC.

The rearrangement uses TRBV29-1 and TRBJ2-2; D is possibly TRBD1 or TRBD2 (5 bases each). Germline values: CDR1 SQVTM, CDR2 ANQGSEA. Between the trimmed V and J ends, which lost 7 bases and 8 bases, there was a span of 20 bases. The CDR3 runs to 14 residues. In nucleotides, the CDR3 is TGCAGCGCCTCGGGAACGAGGGGACCGGGGGAGCTGTTTTTT. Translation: CSASGTRGPGELFF.